A selection of T cell receptor beta chains follows, all from one sample in a study of T-cell reconstitution after alpha-beta-depleted transplantation in children. TCRdb passed the PCR reads through MiXCR, listing each CDR3 protein once. This table has around 580,000 distinct CDR3 sequences, under 30% appearing once. The sequencing used PBMCs, mostly from graft donor cells, collected 360 days after TCRalphabeta/CD19-depleted stem cell transplant. The source of these receptors is a boy under two years old who had a stem cell transplant for acute myeloid leukemia, so the T cells may come from the graft donor. Both conserved end residues are part of each CDR3. D genes are given only for firm matches. Expanded clones get a size class; other rows say once, few or many, or leave the size out.

d_gene	len	j_gene	abundance	v_gene	CDR3nt	CDR3aa
NA	13	TRBJ2-1	NA	TRBV28	TGTGCCAGCAGTTCTCGGGGGCCCAATGAGCAGTTCTTC	CASSSRGPNEQFF
NA	12	TRBJ1-1	NA	TRBV7-9	TGTGCCAGCAGCTGGGTAGGCACTGAAGCTTTCTTT	CASSWVGTEAFF
NA	14	TRBJ2-7	few	TRBV20-1	TGCAGTGCCTCCCCCTCGGGTGTTACCTACGAGCAGTACTTC	CSASPSGVTYEQYF
NA	13	TRBJ2-7	NA	TRBV25-1	TGTGCCAGCAGTCGAACGTTGAGTTACGAGCAGTACTTC	CASSRTLSYEQYF
NA	15	TRBJ1-6	many	TRBV6-5	TGTGCCAGCAGTTACTCGAGAAGGGAGGATTCACCCCTCCACTTT	CASSYSRREDSPLHF
TRBD2	13	TRBJ2-4	few	TRBV20-1	TGCAGTGCTGTACGGGGGGACAAAAACATTCAGTACTTC	CSAVRGDKNIQYF
TRBD2	22	TRBJ2-1	few	TRBV7-2	TGTGCCAGCAGCTTCCCCGGCAGAAGGCGGGGGGGTTTCACAAAACCCTACAATGAGCAGTTCTTC	CASSFPGRRRGGFTKPYNEQFF
NA	18	TRBJ2-7	NA	TRBV5-1	TGCGCCAGCAGCTTTAATACCGTAACCCCGTGGGGATCCTACGAGCAGTACTTC	CASSFNTVTPWGSYEQYF
TRBD2	17	TRBJ2-1	few	TRBV13	TGTGCCAGCAGCTTAGGCCGAGCGGGGCCCTACTACAATGAGCAGTTCTTC	CASSLGRAGPYYNEQFF
NA	15	TRBJ2-7	many	TRBV20-1	TGCAGTGCTAGGGGAGCGGTGAGGAGCTCCTACGAGCAGTACTTC	CSARGAVRSSYEQYF
TRBD1	14	TRBJ2-1	few	TRBV20-1	TGCAGTGCTAGGGGACAGTCCAGGTACAATGAGCAGTTCTTC	CSARGQSRYNEQFF
TRBD2	17	TRBJ2-2	NA	TRBV4-2	TGTGCCAGCAGCCAACTAAAGACTAGCGGGGGAGGCGGGGAGCTGTTTTTT	CASSQLKTSGGGGELFF
TRBD1	16	TRBJ2-7	NA	TRBV10-3	TGTGCCATCAGTTTAACGAGGGGACAGGGGGCGAGCGAGCAGTACTTC	CAISLTRGQGASEQYF
NA	16	TRBJ1-1	NA	TRBV21-1	TGTGCCAGCAGCAAAGTGAGGCACAGGGGTGGCACCGAAGCTTTCTTT	CASSKVRHRGGTEAFF
NA	10	TRBJ2-1	NA	TRBV20-1	TGCAGTGCTAGAACCTATGAGCAGTTCTTC	CSARTYEQFF
NA	14	TRBJ1-3	few	TRBV6-1	TGTGCCAGTCTAGGGGCCAGCTCTGGAAACACCATATATTTT	CASLGASSGNTIYF
NA	15	TRBJ2-5	NA	TRBV9	TGTGCCAGCAGCTACCGACTGGAGACTAAGGAGACCCAGTACTTC	CASSYRLETKETQYF
NA	16	TRBJ2-3	NA	TRBV6-1	TGTGCCAGCAGGTCCCGGGACTTTCTCCATGAAGATACGCAGTATTTT	CASRSRDFLHEDTQYF
NA	15	TRBJ2-7	NA	TRBV27	TGTGCCAGCAGTCAGACAGGAAGCGGGGATTACGAGCAGTACTTC	CASSQTGSGDYEQYF
NA	13	TRBJ2-3	few	TRBV20-1	TGCAGTGCTAGCCGTAGGGGCACAGATACGCAGTATTTT	CSASRRGTDTQYF
NA	16	TRBJ1-3	NA	TRBV18	TGTGCCAGCTCACCACTGCCGGCCTCATCTGGAAACACCATATATTTT	CASSPLPASSGNTIYF
NA	13	TRBJ2-4	NA	TRBV25-1	TGTGCCAGCAGTGAAAGGGGATTCAACATTCAGTACTTC	CASSERGFNIQYF
NA	15	TRBJ1-2	NA	TRBV11-3	TGTGCCAGCAGCTTCCAGGCCCAGACTAACTATGGCTACACCTTC	CASSFQAQTNYGYTF
NA	14	TRBJ2-3	NA	TRBV5-1	TGCGCCAGCAGCTCGGAGGGGAACACAGATACGCAGTATTTT	CASSSEGNTDTQYF
NA	12	TRBJ1-2	NA	TRBV7-2	TGTGCAGGCTATAGAACCGGCTATGGCTACACCTTC	CAGYRTGYGYTF
TRBD1	15	TRBJ1-1	NA	TRBV7-9	TGTGCCAGCAGCCACCGGGACAGGGGTAACACTGAAGCTTTCTTT	CASSHRDRGNTEAFF
NA	11	TRBJ2-1	few	TRBV20-1	TGCAGTGCTCTCGGCCAGAATGAGCAGTTCTTC	CSALGQNEQFF
NA	14	TRBJ2-3	NA	TRBV10-1	TGCGCCAGCCCACGGGACGGTTATAATGATACGCAGTATTTT	CASPRDGYNDTQYF
NA	17	TRBJ2-6	NA	TRBV12-3/TRBV12-4	TGTGCCAGCAGTTTAGATCGGCCGCGCTCTGGGGCCGACGTCCTGACTTTC	CASSLDRPRSGADVLTF